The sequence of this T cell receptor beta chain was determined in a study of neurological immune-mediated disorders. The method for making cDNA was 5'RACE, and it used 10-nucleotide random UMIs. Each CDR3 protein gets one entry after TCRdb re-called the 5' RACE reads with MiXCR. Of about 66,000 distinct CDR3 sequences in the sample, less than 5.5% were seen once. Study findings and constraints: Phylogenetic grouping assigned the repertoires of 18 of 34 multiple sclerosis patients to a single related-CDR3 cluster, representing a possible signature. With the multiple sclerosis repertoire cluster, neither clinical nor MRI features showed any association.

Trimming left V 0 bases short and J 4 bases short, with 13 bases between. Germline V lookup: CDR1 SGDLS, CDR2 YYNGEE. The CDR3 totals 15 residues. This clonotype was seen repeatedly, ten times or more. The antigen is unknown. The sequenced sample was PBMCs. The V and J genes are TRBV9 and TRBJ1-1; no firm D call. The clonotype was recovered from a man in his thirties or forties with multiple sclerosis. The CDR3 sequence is CASSVDRLVTTEAFF. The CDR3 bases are TGTGCCAGCAGCGTAGACCGACTGGTGACCACTGAAGCTTTCTTT.